Each of the 19 T cell receptor beta chains below was sequenced from the same sample in a study of beta chain features in type 1 diabetes. Expressed TCRB transcripts were sequenced after all isolated RNA was converted to cDNA. Profiling relied on immunoSEQ multiplex PCR, and the TCRdb table lists in-frame clones only, not all of them. The repertoire includes around 340,000 clones, less than 20% of them detected once, and about 0.045% sits in the top ten. Material: naive CD4+ T cells from blood. The origin of the receptors is a woman under 30 in good health.

The chain combines TRBV30 with TRBJ1-3; D possibly corresponds to TRBD1 (5 bases). V was shortened by 8 bases and J by 3 bases, with 14 bases between the two germline ends. Per germline, CDR1 GTSNPN and CDR2 SVGIG (reference sequence). The CDR3 spans 13 residues. The CDR3 sequence: CATGVGFGNTIYF. For the CDR3, the DNA is TGTGCCACAGGAGTGGGTTTTGGAAACACCATATATTTT.

This clone showed up just a few times. The V call is TRBV30, the J call TRBJ2-1; possibly TRBD1 for D (6 bases). Deletions cut 0 bases from V and 8 bases from J, with 20 bases between. The germline V gene encodes CDR1 GTSNPN and CDR2 SVGIG (reference sequence). The CDR3 is 16 amino acids. CDR3 bases: TGTGCCTGGAGTGTGATATTAGGACAGACTGAGGATGAGCAGTTCTTC. As protein: CAWSVILGQTEDEQFF.

A few counts support this clone. This chain links TRBV7-2 with TRBJ1-1, with TRBD1 matching over 8 bases. V lost 5 bases, J lost 1 base, and 3 bases stayed unmatched. The germline CDR1 and CDR2 sequences are SGHTA and FQGNSA. CDR3 length: 14 residues. CDR3 coding DNA: TGTGCCAGCAGCGTAACAGGGGGGAACACTGAAGCTTTCTTT. The encoded protein is CASSVTGGNTEAFF.

This clone was seen a handful of times. The V call is TRBV9, the J call TRBJ2-3; 7 bases agree with TRBD1. The CDR3 extends over 14 amino acids. V shed 3 bases and J 3 bases; nucleotides not matched to a gene: 4. Germline-derived CDR1 and CDR2 are SGDLS and YYNGEE. Here the CDR3 DNA reads TGTGCCAGCAGCGATAGGACAGGTACAGATACGCAGTATTTT. It encodes CASSDRTGTDTQYF.

This clone was detected a few times. The conserved phenylalanine or tryptophan is not found at the CDR3 terminus, so this likely reflects a read error. The limits of the CDR3 on the DNA are not certain, so only TCRdb's listed CDR3 is given. The chain has TRBV7-9 and TRBJ2-7; the listed D gene, TRBD2, was not tested against the DNA. The CDR3 is 13 residues long, ends included. Germline CDR1 reads SEHNR; CDR2 reads FQNEAQ (reference sequence). The CDR3 is CASSSVRSEEPLL.

J is TRBJ2-7 and V is TRBV5-1; D might be TRBD2 (6 bases). This CDR3 contains 14 residues. In germline, CDR1 is SGHRS, CDR2 YFSETQ. V lost 2 bases to trimming and J lost 3 bases, with 12 bases between them. The CDR3 is CASSFGLANYEQYF. CDR3 in DNA: TGCGCCAGCAGCTTTGGGCTAGCGAACTACGAGCAGTACTTC.

The rearrangement uses TRBV5-1 and TRBJ2-3, with TRBD2 identical over 11 bases. V lost 0 bases to trimming and J lost 6 bases; unmatched junction nucleotides: 9. The CDR3 spans 17 residues. CDR1 is SGHRS, CDR2 YFSETQ, per germline. The CDR3 DNA reads as TGCGCCAGCAGCTTGGGGCGTAGCGGGAGGGCCTTGGATACGCAGTATTTT. The encoded protein is CASSLGRSGRALDTQYF.

The CDR3 sequence: CASSLIGLTTGELFF. CDR3 bases: TGCGCCAGCAGCTTAATAGGACTTACTACCGGGGAGCTGTTTTTT. The chain links TRBV5-1 to TRBJ2-2; the D gene is possibly TRBD2 (5 bases). This CDR3 spans 15 amino acids. V shed 2 bases and J shed 5 bases, with 13 bases lying between them. Germline CDR1 is SGHRS and CDR2 is YFSETQ.

V gene TRBV14 combines with J gene TRBJ1-2; no clear D gene. The CDR3 consists of 16 residues. V was clipped by 4 bases and J by 2 bases, with 17 bases between them. Germline CDR1 SGHDN, CDR2 FVKESK. The CDR3 here is CASSPWTVRENYGYTF. The DNA for the CDR3 is TGTGCCAGCAGCCCCTGGACGGTTCGGGAAAACTATGGCTACACCTTC.

V gene TRBV9 combines with J gene TRBJ2-5; possibly TRBD2 for D (5 bases). Germline V lookup: CDR1 SGDLS, CDR2 YYNGEE. V was cut by 4 bases and J by 4 bases, with 17 bases left in between. This CDR3 spans 15 amino acids. CDR3 sequence (DNA): TGTGCCAGCAGCTTAATCCCCGGGGTCGGAGAGACCCAGTACTTC. Protein product: CASSLIPGVGETQYF.

V usage is TRBV30 and J usage is TRBJ1-2; D uncertain. The CDR3 has 13 residues. Germline V gene lookup returns CDR1 GTSNPN and CDR2 SVGIG (reference sequence). V was trimmed by 1 base and J by 4 bases, leaving 10 bases between them. CDR3 sequence: CAWSGEVRYGYTF. The CDR3 DNA is TGTGCCTGGAGTGGTGAGGTTCGCTATGGCTACACCTTC.

The chain joins TRBV5-5 to TRBJ2-7, with D possibly TRBD1 on 6 matching bases. The CDR3 runs 14 residues. The V and J ends lost 0 bases and 4 bases respectively, with 11 bases between them. Germline CDR1 is SGHKS and CDR2 is YYEKEE (reference sequence). CDR3 sequence: CASSLAPGEYEQYF. As DNA, the CDR3 is TGTGCCAGCAGCTTGGCTCCAGGGGAGTACGAGCAGTACTTC.

The rearrangement joins TRBV5-1 to TRBJ2-1; 12 bases are a match to TRBD2. The CDR3 contains 18 residues. Germline V gives CDR1 SGHRS, CDR2 YFSETQ. J lost 7 bases, V lost 0 bases, and 11 bases had no gene match. CDR3 loop: CASSLGWASGRAGNEQFF. CDR3 DNA sequence: TGCGCCAGCAGCTTGGGATGGGCTAGCGGGAGGGCCGGGAATGAGCAGTTCTTC.

The chain has TRBV5-4 and TRBJ1-1; 7 nucleotides match TRBD1. The CDR3 runs 16 residues. Germline V gives CDR1 SGHNT, CDR2 YYREEE (reference sequence). J gave up 3 bases and V 2 bases, and 10 bases lay outside the gene matches. This chain's CDR3 is CASSFPGTAADTEAFF. CDR3 nucleotide sequence: TGTGCCAGCAGCTTCCCCGGGACAGCGGCCGACACTGAAGCTTTCTTT.

The chain couples TRBV9 to TRBJ2-2; D is unclear. Germline CDR1 reads SGDLS; CDR2 reads YYNGEE. The CDR3 loop spans 14 amino acids. Trimming left V 0 bases short and J 1 base short, with 4 bases between. The CDR3 spells CASSVGRNTGELFF. As DNA, the CDR3 is TGTGCCAGCAGCGTAGGGAGGAACACCGGGGAGCTGTTTTTT.

This clone came up a few times. The chain combines TRBV5-1 with TRBJ2-5; D call uncertain. V shed 5 bases and J shed 2 bases, with 4 bases lying between them. This CDR3 spans 11 amino acids. Germline V lookup: CDR1 SGHRS, CDR2 YFSETQ. This CDR3 is CASRHQETQYF. Written as DNA, the CDR3 is TGCGCCAGCAGACATCAAGAGACCCAGTACTTC.

This clone was observed a handful of times. V is TRBV7-2 and J is TRBJ2-5; D ambiguous. CDR1 is SGHTA, CDR2 FQGNSA, per germline. The V end was cut by 3 bases, the J end by 4 bases, with 9 bases between. The CDR3 spans 13 residues. CDR3 region: CASSFNNRETQYF. For the CDR3, the DNA is TGTGCCAGCAGCTTTAATAACAGAGAGACCCAGTACTTC.

Points on this clone: Other DNA sequences of this sample code for an identical CDR3. The chain uses TRBV7-9 and TRBJ1-1, with 7 bases fitting TRBD1. Trimming cost V 3 bases and J 7 bases; bases outside gene matches: 5. Germline lookup yields CDR1 SEHNR and CDR2 FQNEAQ (reference sequence). The CDR3 loop spans 13 amino acids. CDR3 region: CASSFTGVDEAFF. CDR3 coding DNA: TGTGCCAGCAGCTTCACAGGGGTGGATGAAGCTTTCTTT.

The chain carries TRBV9 and TRBJ2-5; 8 nucleotides agree with TRBD2. The J call may not be correct, given that the DNA end is closer to TRBJ2-7. CDR1 is SGDLS, CDR2 YYNGEE, per germline. This CDR3 has 15 amino acids. CDR3: CASSVGLAHPYEQYF. CDR3 DNA sequence: TGTGCCAGCAGCGTAGGACTAGCGCACCCCTACGAGCAGTACTTC.